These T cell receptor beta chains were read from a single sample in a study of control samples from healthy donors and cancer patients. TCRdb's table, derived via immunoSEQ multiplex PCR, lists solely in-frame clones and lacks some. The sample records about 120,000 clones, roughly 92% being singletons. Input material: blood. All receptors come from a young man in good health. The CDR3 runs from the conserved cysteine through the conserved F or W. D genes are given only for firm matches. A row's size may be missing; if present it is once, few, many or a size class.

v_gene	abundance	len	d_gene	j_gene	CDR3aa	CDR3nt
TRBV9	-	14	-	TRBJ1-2	CASSADGSSYGYTF	TGTGCCAGCAGCGCAGATGGGAGTTCCTATGGCTACACCTTC
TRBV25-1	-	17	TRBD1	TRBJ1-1	CASRKPGQGVGSTEAFF	TGTGCCAGCAGGAAGCCGGGACAGGGGGTTGGAAGCACTGAAGCTTTCTTT
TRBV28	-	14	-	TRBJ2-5	CASSLGGLEETQYF	TGTGCCAGCAGTTTAGGAGGGTTGGAGGAGACCCAGTACTTC
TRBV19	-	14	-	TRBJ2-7	CASSIGVGLWEQYF	TGTGCCAGTAGTATTGGGGTAGGTCTCTGGGAGCAGTACTTC
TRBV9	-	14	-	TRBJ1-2	CASSVAADRSSYTF	TGTGCCAGCAGCGTAGCTGCGGACAGATCAAGCTACACCTTC
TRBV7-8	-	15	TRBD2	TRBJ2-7	CASSPGGGGGNEQYF	TGTGCCAGCAGCCCCGGGGGGGGCGGGGGGAACGAGCAGTACTTC
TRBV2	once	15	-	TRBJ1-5	CASSEAAKGNQPQHF	TGTGCCAGCAGTGAAGCTGCTAAGGGCAATCAGCCCCAGCATTTT
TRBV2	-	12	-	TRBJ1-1	CASNRANTEAFF	TGTGCCAGCAACAGGGCGAACACTGAAGCTTTCTTT
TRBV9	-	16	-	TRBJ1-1	CASSVVAGTPGVGAFF	TGTGCCAGCAGCGTAGTAGCCGGGACCCCGGGAGTCGGAGCTTTCTTT
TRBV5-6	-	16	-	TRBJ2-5	CASSRTSPVYQETQYF	TGTGCCAGCAGCCGGACGTCCCCGGTGTACCAAGAGACCCAGTACTTC
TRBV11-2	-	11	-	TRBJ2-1	CASSQALGKFF	TGTGCCAGCTCGCAGGCCCTCGGGAAGTTCTTC
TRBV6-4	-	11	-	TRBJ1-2	CARPPAYGYTF	TGTGCCAGGCCCCCTGCCTATGGCTACACCTTC
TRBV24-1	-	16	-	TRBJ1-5	CATSPRGGKSNQPQHF	TGTGCCACCAGCCCTCGGGGGGGGAAAAGCAATCAGCCCCAGCATTTT
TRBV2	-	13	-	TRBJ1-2	CASSDTTPLTPTF	TGTGCCAGCAGTGACACCACCCCGCTGACACCTACCTTC
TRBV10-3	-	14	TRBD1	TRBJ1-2	CAIIEDRGLNGYTF	TGTGCCATCATTGAGGACAGGGGGCTGAATGGCTACACCTTC
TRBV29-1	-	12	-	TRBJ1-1	CSVETLNTEAFF	TGCAGCGTTGAGACGTTAAACACTGAAGCTTTCTTT
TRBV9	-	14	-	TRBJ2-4	CASSPGGSVDIQYF	TGTGCCAGCAGTCCCGGCGGTTCGGTTGACATTCAGTACTTC
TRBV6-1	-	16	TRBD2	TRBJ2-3	CASSVLAGGGTDTQYF	TGTGCCAGCAGTGTACTAGCGGGGGGTGGGACAGATACGCAGTATTTT
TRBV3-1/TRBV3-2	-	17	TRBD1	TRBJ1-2	CASSQGRQGGPLYGYTF	TGTGCCAGCAGCCAAGGTAGACAGGGGGGACCCCTCTATGGCTACACCTTC
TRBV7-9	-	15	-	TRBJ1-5	CASSLGDYSNQPQHF	TGTGCCAGCAGCTTAGGGGATTATAGCAATCAGCCCCAGCATTTT
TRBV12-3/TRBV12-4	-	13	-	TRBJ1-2	CASSFSNNYGYTF	TGTGCCAGCAGTTTTAGTAATAACTATGGCTACACCTTC
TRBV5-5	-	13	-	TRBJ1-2	CASSGSGVYGYTF	TGTGCCAGCAGCGGCAGTGGAGTCTATGGCTACACCTTC
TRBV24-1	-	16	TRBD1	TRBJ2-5	CATSDYGQGNQETQYF	TGTGCCACCAGTGATTATGGACAGGGGAACCAAGAGACCCAGTACTTC
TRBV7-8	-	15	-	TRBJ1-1	CASSPRISRGTEAFF	TGTGCCAGCAGCCCGCGCATTTCACGGGGCACTGAAGCTTTCTTT
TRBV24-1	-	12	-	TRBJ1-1	CATSDLNTEAFF	TGTGCCACCAGTGATTTGAACACTGAAGCTTTCTTT
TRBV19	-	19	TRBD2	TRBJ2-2	CASSITPGLAGLNTGELFF	TGTGCCAGTAGTATAACCCCAGGACTAGCGGGGTTGAACACCGGGGAGCTGTTTTTT
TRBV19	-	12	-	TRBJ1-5	CASKSSNQPQHF	TGTGCCAGTAAGTCCAGCAATCAGCCCCAGCATTTT
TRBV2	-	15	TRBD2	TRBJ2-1	CASSKTSASYNEQFF	TGTGCCAGCAGCAAGACTAGCGCCTCCTACAATGAGCAGTTCTTC